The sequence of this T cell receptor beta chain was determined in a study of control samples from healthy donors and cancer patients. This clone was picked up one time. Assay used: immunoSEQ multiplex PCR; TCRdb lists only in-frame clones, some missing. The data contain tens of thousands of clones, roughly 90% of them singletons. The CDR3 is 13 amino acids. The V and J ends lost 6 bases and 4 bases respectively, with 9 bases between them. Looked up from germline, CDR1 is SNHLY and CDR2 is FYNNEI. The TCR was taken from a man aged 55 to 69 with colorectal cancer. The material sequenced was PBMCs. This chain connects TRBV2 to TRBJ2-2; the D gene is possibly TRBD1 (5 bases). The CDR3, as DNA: TGTGCCAGCAGATGGACACGCACCGGGGAGCTGTTTTTT. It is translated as CASRWTRTGELFF.